This T cell receptor (beta chain) was sequenced for a study of regulatory T cells in long-lasting Graves disease. The CDR3 covers 15 residues. Germline V CDR1 and CDR2: DFQATT, SNEGSKA (reference sequence). V lost 0 bases to trimming and J lost 5 bases, with 16 bases between them. Combining iRepertoire HTBI primers with Arm-PCR of CDR3 regions, the authors built TCR beta libraries. TCRdb ran MiXCR on the multiplex PCR reads and lists one entry per CDR3 protein. This table has 350,000 to 500,000 distinct CDR3 sequences, roughly 15% appearing once. Described time point: newly diagnosed GD, antithyroid drugs for less than 3 months. Extracted PBMC RNA gave rise to the TCR library. The sample also formed part of further work on T cells in Graves' hyperthyroidism and ophthalmopathy.

The sample consisted of peripheral blood mononuclear cells (PBMCs), taken at new diagnosis, from a patient treated with antithyroid drugs. V gene TRBV20-1 combines with J gene TRBJ1-1; maybe TRBD1 (5 bases). The TCR sequence derives from a woman aged 25 to 39 with Graves disease. The CDR3 reads CSARDLAGGMTEAFF. DNA for the CDR3: TGCAGTGCTAGAGATCTAGCCGGGGGAATGACTGAAGCTTTCTTT.